This TCR beta chain was captured in a study of tumor and adjacent non-tumor tissue in lung cancer. The library came from three nested PCR rounds adapted from ARM-PCR protocols. A single record per CDR3 protein comes from TCRdb applying MiXCR to the multiplex PCR reads. The repertoire holds 40,000 to 45,000 distinct CDR3 sequences, roughly 60% seen once, with around a fifth in the top ten. This CDR3 has 13 residues. In germline, CDR1 is MNHNS, CDR2 SASEGT. Details on this clonotype: No antigen is known for it. This may arise from a read error, as a much more abundant clone is one base away.

No cell sorting was done before RNA was extracted from the tissue. Distant lung tissue was collected more than 3 cm away from the tumor edge. Between August and November 2014, newly diagnosed, chemotherapy-naive lung cancer patients underwent thoracic surgery in China. Study-level findings and limits: Normal lung showed higher cumulative top 100 clone frequency than tumor. TCR diversity was significantly greater in tumor than normal lung tissue.

The chain carries TRBV6-1 and TRBJ2-7; D is ambiguous. Sequencing used distant non-tumor lung tissue. This receptor was obtained from a woman between 35 and 50 years old with non-small cell lung cancer. CDR3 protein: CASSEGRFYKQYF. The CDR3 DNA reads as TGTGCCAGCAGTGAAGGTCGGTTCTACAAGCAGTACTTC.